The entry that follows covers one TCR beta chain sequence. Which antigen it targets is not known. No base quality values were provided; no much bigger clone lies one nucleotide off. This sample stems from a study of CD8 T cells in Susac syndrome (dated by TCRdb to between 2018 and 2021). At the level of the whole study: The study used repertoire sequencing to test whether antigen drove CD8+ T cell activation and differentiation in Susac syndrome.

RNA was extracted using the RNeasy kit, and about 0.5 to 1 ug of the RNA was reverse transcribed with random hexamers. The immunoSEQ multiplex PCR assay, covering 54 Vbeta and 13 Jbeta segments, was used to amplify TCR beta CDR3 regions. PCR amplification bias was corrected using a synthetic template baseline for primer optimization and computational correction. Processing in the source paper ran as follows. Reads were annotated to V, D and J genes according to IMGT and were analyzed with immunoSEQ Analyzer, with only productive sequences retained. Clonality was calculated as one minus the Shannon entropy normalized by log2 of the number of productive unique sequences. For each patient and control, public and private clones were evaluated among the 100 most prevalent clones. Susac-specific clones were defined as absent from healthy and MS cohorts, 850 to 1,300 published viral clones and other ImmuneACCESS disease sequences. Starting from the raw public reads, TCRdb applied fastp trimming at Q25, assembled clones with MiXCR and retained in-frame beta chains. Each CDR3 protein appears once, grouped with its most common genes and DNA. TCRdb's processing, not the authors' own work, is the source of the V and J calls. The sample data list a few hundred thousand distinct CDR3 sequences, and 95% of these were observed just once. Of the sample, roughly 0.1% falls within the top ten clones.

V lost 7 bases and J lost 0 bases; the stretch between them is 5 bases long. The CDR3, cysteine through phenylalanine, is 12 amino acids long. The entry retains the CDR3 DNA only, 36 bases that are in frame from base 1. Taken from the germline V gene, the CDR1 and CDR2 loops are SGHAT and FQNNGV. The paper's findings and limits, for the study overall: The TCR sequencing and HLA analysis was acknowledged to have included a relatively small number of individuals.

Peripheral blood CD8+ and CD4+ T cells from healthy donors, Susac syndrome patients and multiple sclerosis patients were profiled using high-throughput TCR beta sequencing. Treatment-naive patients with stable or active relapsing-remitting disease fulfilling revised McDonald criteria were used as multiple sclerosis controls. Bulk CD8+ and CD4+ T cells were purified magnetically by negative isolation, whereas CD8+ TEMRA cells were enriched by FACS. Blood was collected in EDTA tubes and processed within 24 hours, with PBMCs isolated through density gradient centrifugation. PBMCs intended for TCR sequencing were cryopreserved in liquid nitrogen and were subsequently thawed in a 37 degrees C water bath. Purity of sorted or isolated CD4+, CD8+ and CD8+ TEMRA cells was at least 90%.

This receptor was obtained from a human donor with multiple sclerosis. The chain was built from TRBV11-2 and TRBJ2-3; the D segment cannot be called with confidence. The sequenced material came from CD4+ T cells from PBMCs. The CDR3 protein is CASKISTDTQYF. The DNA sequence is as follows: TGTGCCAGCAAGATTAGCACAGATACGCAGTATTTT.